These 19 T cell receptor beta chains came from one sample sequenced in a study of OX40 agonist ivuxolimab in advanced cancers. The table came from immunoSEQ multiplex PCR; TCRdb's copy has only in-frame clones and leaves some out. In the table there are roughly 45,000 clones, 60% to 80% of which are singletons. Material: CD4+ or CD8+ T cells sorted from blood, obtained in a trial of the OX40 agonist ivuxolimab. Receptors originate from an adult with an advanced solid tumor such as melanoma, head and neck, liver or kidney cancer.

This clone was seen a single time. V gene TRBV30 combines with J gene TRBJ1-6; 8 bases map to TRBD1. The ends lost 1 base at V and 10 bases at J; junction bases unmatched: 12. The CDR3 covers 16 residues. Per germline, CDR1 GTSNPN and CDR2 SVGIG (reference sequence). The CDR3: CAWSEGGQGEWSPLHF. CDR3 in DNA: TGTGCCTGGAGTGAGGGAGGACAGGGAGAATGGTCACCCCTCCACTTT. Combining the CDR3 with reference TRBV30 and TRBJ1-6 gives the whole variable domain SQTIHQWPATLVQPVGSPLSLECTVEGTSNPNLYWYRQAAGRGLQLLFYSVGIGQISSEVPQNLSASRPQDRQFILSSKKLLLSDSGFYLCAWSEGGQGEWSPLHFGNGTRLTVT.

This chain links TRBV5-1 with TRBJ1-1, with D perhaps matching TRBD1 (6 bases). There are 14 residues in the CDR3. The V end lost 2 bases, the J end lost 5 bases, and 13 bases lay between the germline ends. The germline gives CDR1 SGHRS, CDR2 YFSETQ. CDR3 sequence: CASSLQGLDTEAFF. The CDR3 DNA is TGCGCCAGCAGCTTACAGGGTCTGGATACTGAAGCTTTCTTT. The full variable domain, completed using reference TRBV5-1 and TRBJ1-1, is KAGVTQTPRYLIKTRGQQVTLSCSPISGHRSVSWYQQTPGQGLQFLFEYFSETQRNKGNFPGRFSGRQFSNSRSEMNVSTLELGDSALYLCASSLQGLDTEAFFGQGTRLTVV.

The table lists this clone with a few counts. The J gene is TRBJ1-1, the V gene TRBV19; D not resolved. V lost 5 bases, J lost 4 bases, and 17 bases lay in between. This CDR3 comprises 15 residues. CDR1 LNHDA and CDR2 SQIVND come from the germline V gene (reference sequence). CDR3 coding DNA: TGTGCCAGTAGTTCCGGCCCTGGCCGGGGCACTGAAGCTTTCTTT. Translated: CASSSGPGRGTEAFF.

This clone has only one observation. V usage is TRBV4-2 and J usage is TRBJ2-2, with D perhaps being TRBD1 or TRBD2 (5 bases each). The CDR3 is 14 amino acids. Germline values: CDR1 LGHNA, CDR2 YNFKEQ. Trimming took 10 bases from V and 1 from J, leaving 13 bases between them. The CDR3 sequence: CATQRGENTGELFF. DNA for the CDR3: TGTGCCACCCAGCGAGGGGAGAACACCGGGGAGCTGTTTTTT.

This chain links TRBV4-1 with TRBJ2-7; TRBD2 aligns across 9 bases. CDR1 and CDR2 from the germline V gene are MGHRA and YSYEKL. J was trimmed by 3 bases and V by 0 bases; bases with no gene match: 6. This CDR3 comprises 16 residues. The CDR3 loop is CASSQDLAGMGYEQYF. DNA of the CDR3: TGCGCCAGCAGCCAAGACCTAGCGGGAATGGGCTACGAGCAGTACTTC.

The V gene is TRBV2, the J gene TRBJ2-1; possibly TRBD2 for D (6 bases). Germline V gives CDR1 SNHLY, CDR2 FYNNEI. V gave up 1 base and J gave up 5 bases, with 12 bases separating them. This CDR3 is 15 amino acids long. The CDR3 here is CASSEGLALDNEQFF. CDR3 DNA: TGTGCCAGCAGTGAAGGGCTAGCGTTGGACAATGAGCAGTTCTTC.

CDR3: CASSFQASEQFF. The CDR3 bases are TGTGCCAGCAGCTTCCAGGCCAGTGAGCAGTTCTTC. This rearrangement joins TRBV11-2 to TRBJ2-1; D uncertain. Germline V gives CDR1 SGHAT, CDR2 FQNNGV. This CDR3 spans 12 amino acids. Trimming pared 3 bases from V and 9 bases from J, leaving 9 bases between.

V is TRBV6-1 and J is TRBJ2-7, with D perhaps given as TRBD1 or TRBD2 (5 bases each). With 1 base removed from V and 5 bases from J, the gap between germline ends came to 15 bases. The V gene's germline CDR1 is MNHNS and CDR2 SASEGT. This CDR3 is built from 15 residues. CDR3 in DNA: TGTGCCAGCAGTGAAGGGTGGGGGTTGAGAGACGAGCAGTACTTC. Translating it yields CASSEGWGLRDEQYF.

The chain carries TRBV5-1 and TRBJ2-4; TRBD1 agrees at 7 bases. Per germline, CDR1 SGHRS and CDR2 YFSETQ. The CDR3 contains 16 residues. The ends lost 4 bases at V and 0 bases at J; junction bases unmatched: 7. In nucleotides, the CDR3 is TGCGCCAGCAGCACCGGGACAGATATAGCCAAAAACATTCAGTACTTC. Translated, it gives CASSTGTDIAKNIQYF.

The chain couples TRBV6-1 to TRBJ2-7; D is uncertain. The germline CDR1 and CDR2 sequences are MNHNS and SASEGT. Trimming cost V 3 bases and J 5 bases, with 11 bases left between them. The CDR3 runs 13 residues. The DNA for the CDR3 is TGTGCCAGCAGTGACGTGGAATGGCACGAGCAGTACTTC. Translated: CASSDVEWHEQYF.

The chain employs TRBV27 and TRBJ1-6; 8 positions agree with TRBD1. Germline V gives CDR1 MNHEY, CDR2 SMNVEV (reference sequence). The CDR3 extends over 15 amino acids. V lost 4 bases, J lost 9 bases, and 8 bases stayed unmatched. The CDR3, as DNA: TGTGCCAGCAGTTATTCAGGGGGCAGTGGTTCACCCCTCCACTTT. This sequence encodes CASSYSGGSGSPLHF.

The chain combines TRBV7-8 with TRBJ1-6; 7 bases align to TRBD1. There are 17 residues in the CDR3. Germline CDR1 reads SGHVS; CDR2 reads FQNEAQ. With 5 bases clipped from V and 9 bases from J, the junction kept 16 bases outside the gene matches. Written as DNA, the CDR3 is TGTGCCAGCAGCCGCCGTCGTGACAGGGCTCTTTTTTCACCCCTCCACTTT. This encodes CASSRRRDRALFSPLHF. Filled out from reference TRBV7-8 and TRBJ1-6, the complete variable domain reads GAGVSQSPRYKVAKRGQDVALRCDPISGHVSLFWYQQALGQGPEFLTYFQNEAQLDKSGLPSDRFFAERPEGSVSTLKIQRTQQEDSAVYLCASSRRRDRALFSPLHFGNGTRLTVT.

This clone was observed once. The CDR3 spells CASSLGTDGEKLFF. Here the CDR3 DNA reads TGTGCCAGCAGCTTAGGGACAGACGGGGAAAAACTGTTTTTT. The chain uses TRBV11-2 and TRBJ1-4; D perhaps matches TRBD1 (6 bases). This CDR3 region has 14 residues. Germline V gene lookup returns CDR1 SGHAT and CDR2 FQNNGV. V was clipped by 1 base and J by 8 bases, with 11 bases between them.

The rearrangement joins TRBV12-5 to TRBJ2-1; D remains ambiguous. CDR1 and CDR2 (germline): LGHNT, FRNRAP. V lost 6 bases and J 7 bases, leaving 10 bases between the germline ends. The CDR3 contains 12 residues. The CDR3 spells CASGVWVNEQFF. CDR3 DNA: TGTGCTAGTGGGGTTTGGGTAAATGAGCAGTTCTTC.

The gene calls are TRBV19 and TRBJ2-7; D is undetermined. V was pared by 10 bases and J by 2 bases, with 15 bases between. Germline CDR1 reads LNHDA; CDR2 reads SQIVND (reference sequence). The CDR3 loop spans 13 amino acids. The CDR3 region has the DNA TGTGCCACTTCACCACAGATCGCCTACGAGCAGTACTTC. Translating it yields CATSPQIAYEQYF.

The chain links TRBV9 to TRBJ1-2; D might be TRBD1 (6 bases). The V end lost 1 base, the J end lost 6 bases, and 13 bases lay between the germline ends. Germline lookup yields CDR1 SGDLS and CDR2 YYNGEE. This CDR3 contains 14 residues. DNA for the CDR3: TGTGCCAGCAGCGTATTAGGGGGGATCGATGGCTACACCTTC. Residues: CASSVLGGIDGYTF. Full variable domain (missing parts from reference TRBV9 and TRBJ1-2): DSGVTQTPKHLITATGQRVTLRCSPRSGDLSVYWYQQSLDQGLQFLIQYYNGEERAKGNILERFSAQQFPDLHSELNLSSLELGDSALYFCASSVLGGIDGYTFGSGTRLTVV.

This chain links TRBV5-1 with TRBJ2-3; D gene uncertain. Looked up from germline, CDR1 is SGHRS and CDR2 is YFSETQ. The V gene lost 0 bases and the J gene lost 7 bases, with 6 bases spanning the gap. The CDR3 totals 12 residues. CDR3 in DNA: TGCGCCAGCAGCTTGGGCCAGAATACGCAGTATTTT. It yields the protein CASSLGQNTQYF.

The V call is TRBV7-2, the J call TRBJ1-3; a possible D gene is TRBD1 (6 bases). The CDR3 contains 13 residues. Deletions cut 8 bases from V and 8 bases from J, with 16 bases between. Germline V lookup: CDR1 SGHTA, CDR2 FQGNSA. CDR3 sequence: CASGEGGMDTIYF. The CDR3, as DNA: TGTGCCAGCGGGGAAGGGGGGATGGACACCATATATTTT.

The CDR3 sequence: CASSGTYSRETQYF. For the CDR3, the DNA is TGTGCCAGCAGCGGGACATACTCCCGGGAGACCCAGTACTTC. V usage is TRBV7-2 and J usage is TRBJ2-5; the D gene is possibly TRBD1 (6 bases). The CDR3 is 14 residues long. V was trimmed by 5 bases and J by 5 bases, leaving 15 bases between them. Per germline, CDR1 SGHTA and CDR2 FQGNSA. Supplemented by reference TRBV7-2 and TRBJ2-5, the full variable domain reads GAGVSQSPSNKVTEKGKDVELRCDPISGHTALYWYRQSLGQGLEFLIYFQGNSAPDKSGLPSDRFSAERTGGSVSTLTIQRTQQEDSAVYLCASSGTYSRETQYFGPGTRLLVL.